The source of this TCR beta chain is a study of naive and memory T cell subsets. In germline, CDR1 is SGHTA, CDR2 FQGNSA. The CDR3 length is 13 residues. V was shortened by 3 bases and J by 6 bases, with 9 bases between the two germline ends. Both TRBC1 and TRBC2 were covered by a beta constant-region primer of two equimolar oligonucleotides. A single record per CDR3 protein comes from TCRdb applying MiXCR to the UMI-ligation and nested PCR reads. The table includes approximately 82,000 distinct CDR3 sequences, 7% to 8% detected once. CD8 T cells were positively selected from what remained after CD4 positive selection.

The rearrangement joins TRBV7-2 to TRBJ2-1; D might be TRBD1 (5 bases). This clonotype was sampled from a human donor in good health. Sequenced: central memory CD4+ T cells from blood. CDR3 sequence: CASSFQGSNEQFF. The CDR3 nucleotides read TGTGCCAGCAGCTTCCAGGGAAGCAATGAGCAGTTCTTC. The full variable domain, completed using reference TRBV7-2 and TRBJ2-1, is GAGVSQSPSNKVTEKGKDVELRCDPISGHTALYWYRQSLGQGLEFLIYFQGNSAPDKSGLPSDRFSAERTGGSVSTLTIQRTQQEDSAVYLCASSFQGSNEQFFGPGTRLTVL.